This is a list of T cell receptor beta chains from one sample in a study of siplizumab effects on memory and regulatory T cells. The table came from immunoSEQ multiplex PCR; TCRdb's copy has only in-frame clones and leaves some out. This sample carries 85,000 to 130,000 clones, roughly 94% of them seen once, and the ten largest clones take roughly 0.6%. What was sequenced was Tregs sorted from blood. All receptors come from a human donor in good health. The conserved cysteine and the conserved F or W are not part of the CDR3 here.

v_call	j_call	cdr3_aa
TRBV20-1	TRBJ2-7	SATVSYEQY
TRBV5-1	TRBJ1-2	ASSSTSQWGYT
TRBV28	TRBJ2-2	ASSSTGTRTGELF
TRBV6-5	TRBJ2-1	ASSSFNEQF
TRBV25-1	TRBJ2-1	ASSELRGFSYNEQF
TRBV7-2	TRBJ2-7	ASSKRTDAYEQY
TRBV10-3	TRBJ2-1	AISVSNEQF
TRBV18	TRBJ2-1	ASSLDRAYNEQF
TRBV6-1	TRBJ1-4	ASRFRTGSNEKLF
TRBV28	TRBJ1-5	ASIPGWGNQPQH
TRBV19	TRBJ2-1	ASSIIRNNEQF
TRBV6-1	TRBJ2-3	ASSDGGSSTDTQY
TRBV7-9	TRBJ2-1	ASSLGSSYNEQF
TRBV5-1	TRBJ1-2	ASSLTGTSPNYGYT
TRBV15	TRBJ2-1	ATSRARIKFVEQF
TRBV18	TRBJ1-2	ASSLGQNYGYT
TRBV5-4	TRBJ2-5	ASSSEAGHQETQY
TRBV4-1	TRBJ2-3	ASSPAPSTDTQY
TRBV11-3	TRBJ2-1	ASSLGGRAGHEQF
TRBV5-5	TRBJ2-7	ASSLYPGDRVPYEQY
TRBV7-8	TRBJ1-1	ASRQQGPMNTEAF
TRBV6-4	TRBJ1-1	ASSQQLNTEAF
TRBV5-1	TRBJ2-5	ASTLDLTAQY
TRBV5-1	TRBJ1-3	ASSLEVSASGNTIY
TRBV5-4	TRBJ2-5	ASSPDRLYQETQY
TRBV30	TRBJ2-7	AWSALYGRGPYEQY
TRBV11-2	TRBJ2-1	ASSLRRVSYNEQF
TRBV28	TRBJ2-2	ASRRGLGELF
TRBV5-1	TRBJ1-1	ASSPGTANTEAF
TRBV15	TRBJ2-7	ATRVNQLGPEQY
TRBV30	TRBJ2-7	AWSVGYEQY
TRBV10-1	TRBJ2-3	ASSESYITDTQY
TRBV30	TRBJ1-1	AWAQDYTEAF
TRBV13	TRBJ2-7	ASSYRGRGEQY
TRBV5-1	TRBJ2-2	ASSLERGINTGELF
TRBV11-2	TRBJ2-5	ASSITGQMKGEY
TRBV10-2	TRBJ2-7	ASSRGLGPYEQY
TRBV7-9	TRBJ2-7	ASSSHNRDPAYEQY
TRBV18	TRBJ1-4	ASSQTGGKEKLF
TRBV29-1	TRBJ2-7	SVEGTASYEQY
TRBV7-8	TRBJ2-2	AFNSLAGANTGELF
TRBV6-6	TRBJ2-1	ASSYSPGTRWNEQF
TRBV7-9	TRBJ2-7	ASSQTSGRLY
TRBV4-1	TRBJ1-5	ASSQSGRQAFNQPQH
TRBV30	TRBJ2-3	AWSVRADTQY
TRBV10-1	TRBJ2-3	ASSEAGGRTDTQY
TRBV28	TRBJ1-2	ASSLAGPYLGYT
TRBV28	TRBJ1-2	ATIGDRVYYGYT
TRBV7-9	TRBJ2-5	ASSLARSGTQY
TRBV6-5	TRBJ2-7	ASSRTSGVYEQY
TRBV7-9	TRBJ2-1	ASSLDRSSYNEQF
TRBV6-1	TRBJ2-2	ASRTNTGELF
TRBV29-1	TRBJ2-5	SVDLGRQETQY
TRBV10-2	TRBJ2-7	ASGAPAYEQY
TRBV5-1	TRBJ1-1	ASSPWGEGLNTEAF